The 17 T cell receptor beta chains in this list originate from one sample, sequenced in a study of blood T cell repertoires in COVID-19. Clones were sequenced by immunoSEQ multiplex PCR, and TCRdb holds only the in-frame ones, with some missing. The sample lists more than 200,000 clones, over 85% seen once, with 3.5% to 4% in the top ten. Input material: PBMCs or T cells enriched from blood (not recorded which). The source of these receptors is a woman younger than 45 with acute COVID-19.

In DNA form, the CDR3 reads TGTGCCTGGAGCTCAGGGGCTGAAGCTTTCTTT. Translation gives CAWSSGAEAFF. The genes are TRBV30 and TRBJ1-1, with D possibly matching TRBD1 (6 bases). The ends were cut back, 3 bases at V and 6 bases at J, with 8 bases in the middle. The germline V gene has CDR1 GTSNPN and CDR2 SVGIG (reference sequence). The CDR3 spans 11 residues.

The chain recombines TRBV5-1 with TRBJ2-7; D perhaps matches TRBD2 (5 bases). The germline V gene encodes CDR1 SGHRS and CDR2 YFSETQ. Trimming stripped 2 bases from V and 1 base from J, with 10 bases between. CDR3 length equals 14 residues. CDR3 protein: CASSFGGRSYEQYF. The CDR3 bases are TGCGCCAGCAGCTTTGGAGGCAGATCCTACGAGCAGTACTTC.

This chain connects TRBV14 to TRBJ1-2; D might be TRBD1 (5 bases). The V and J ends lost 4 bases and 5 bases respectively, with 11 bases between them. The CDR3 runs to 13 residues. Germline V gene data show CDR1 as SGHDN and CDR2 as FVKESK. The CDR3 here is CASSPGTSYGYTF. CDR3 nucleotides: TGTGCCAGCAGCCCCGGGACTTCATATGGCTACACCTTC. The full variable domain, its missing parts supplied by reference TRBV14 and TRBJ1-2, is EAGVTQFPSHSVIEKGQTVTLRCDPISGHDNLYWYRRVMGKEIKFLLHFVKESKQDESGMPNNRFLAERTGGTYSTLKVQPAELEDSGVYFCASSPGTSYGYTFGSGTRLTVV.

V and J are TRBV9 and TRBJ2-1; D might be TRBD1 (5 bases). The CDR3 covers 14 residues. Germline CDR1 and CDR2: SGDLS and YYNGEE. The germline V and J ends were trimmed by 0 bases and 5 bases, with 9 bases remaining between them. This chain's CDR3 is CASSVDQGNNEQFF. For the CDR3, the DNA is TGTGCCAGCAGCGTAGATCAGGGCAACAATGAGCAGTTCTTC. Full variable domain (outside the CDR3, taken from reference TRBV9 and TRBJ2-1): DSGVTQTPKHLITATGQRVTLRCSPRSGDLSVYWYQQSLDQGLQFLIQYYNGEERAKGNILERFSAQQFPDLHSELNLSSLELGDSALYFCASSVDQGNNEQFFGPGTRLTVL.

V usage is TRBV5-6 and J usage is TRBJ2-5; the match to TRBD1 covers 8 bases. The V segment lost 0 bases and the J segment 5 bases; nucleotides outside the gene matches: 3. The length of the CDR3 is 14 residues. Per germline, CDR1 SGHDT and CDR2 YYEEEE. This CDR3 is CASSLGDRGETQYF. The CDR3 DNA follows: TGTGCCAGCAGCTTGGGTGACAGGGGTGAGACCCAGTACTTC. The full variable domain, with the rest looked up from reference TRBV5-6 and TRBJ2-5, is DAGVTQSPTHLIKTRGQQVTLRCSPKSGHDTVSWYQQALGQGPQFIFQYYEEEERQRGNFPDRFSGHQFPNYSSELNVNALLLGDSALYLCASSLGDRGETQYFGPGTRLLVL.

The CDR3 DNA reads TGTGCCAGCAGCTTGTTGAGGGAACAGCCCCTGTGGAATGAGCAGTTCTTC. Translating gives CASSLLREQPLWNEQFF. The gene calls are TRBV5-8 and TRBJ2-1, with a weak D call TRBD2 (5 bases). This CDR3 is 17 amino acids long. Trimming removed 1 base from V and 7 bases from J, with 21 bases in between. Germline V gene sequence: CDR1 SGHTS, CDR2 YDEGEE.

This sequence joins TRBV14 and TRBJ1-1, with 10 bases identical to TRBD1. The V and J ends lost 6 bases and 6 bases, in that order; junction bases with no gene match: 10. Germline CDR1 reads SGHDN; CDR2 reads FVKESK. CDR3 size: 15 residues. The DNA of the CDR3 is TGTGCCAGCAGACCGACAGGGGGCCCCCCGGCTGAAGCTTTCTTT. Encoded protein: CASRPTGGPPAEAFF.

This sequence joins TRBV19 and TRBJ2-3, with 15 positions matching TRBD2. Unmatched junction bases numbered 15, after V lost 6 bases and J lost 5 bases. This CDR3 spans 19 amino acids. Germline V CDR1 and CDR2: LNHDA, SQIVND (reference sequence). The CDR3 bases are TGTGCCAGTAGAAGAGGACTAGCGGGGGGGCCCCTCTTTGGAGATACGCAGTATTTT. Its protein is CASRRGLAGGPLFGDTQYF. Based on the CDR3 plus reference TRBV19 and TRBJ2-3, the full variable domain is DGGITQSPKYLFRKEGQNVTLSCEQNLNHDAMYWYRQDPGQGLRLIYYSQIVNDFQKGDIAEGYSVSREKKESFPLTVTSAQKNPTAFYLCASRRGLAGGPLFGDTQYFGPGTRLTVL.

The gene calls are TRBV27 and TRBJ2-1, with D possibly being TRBD1 (6 bases). This CDR3 is built from 16 residues. Trimming removed 6 bases from V and 2 bases from J, with 17 bases in between. Germline CDR1 and CDR2: MNHEY and SMNVEV (reference sequence). Written as DNA, the CDR3 is TGTGCCAGCAGAGTGGGACACGGCGCTGCCTACAATGAGCAGTTCTTC. It is translated as CASRVGHGAAYNEQFF.

This clone appeared a single time. The DNA for the CDR3 is TGTGCCAGCAGCTTAGGGGAGGCTTACCAAGAGACCCAGTACTTC. This encodes CASSLGEAYQETQYF. V and J are TRBV7-2 and TRBJ2-5, with D possibly TRBD2 on 6 matching bases. The CDR3 extends over 15 amino acids. Germline V gene data show CDR1 as SGHTA and CDR2 as FQGNSA. Trimming cost V 1 base and J 0 bases, with 9 bases left between them. Supplemented by reference TRBV7-2 and TRBJ2-5, the full variable domain reads GAGVSQSPSNKVTEKGKDVELRCDPISGHTALYWYRQSLGQGLEFLIYFQGNSAPDKSGLPSDRFSAERTGGSVSTLTIQRTQQEDSAVYLCASSLGEAYQETQYFGPGTRLLVL.

The CDR3 here is CASSDSGYSTDTQYF. The CDR3 DNA sequence: TGTGCCAGTTCGGATAGCGGGTACTCCACAGATACGCAGTATTTT. The chain links TRBV2 to TRBJ2-3; TRBD2 aligns across 7 bases. V lost 9 bases, J lost 2 bases, and 11 bases stayed unmatched. The CDR3 runs to 15 residues. Germline loops: CDR1 SNHLY, CDR2 FYNNEI.

The V and J genes are TRBV6-1 and TRBJ2-2; TRBD1 agrees at 8 bases. Per the germline V gene, CDR1 is MNHNS and CDR2 is SASEGT. The V segment lost 4 bases and the J segment 0 bases; nucleotides outside the gene matches: 13. This CDR3 contains 19 residues. The CDR3 loop is CASSGSYRTGRTNTGELFF. For the CDR3, the DNA is TGTGCCAGCAGTGGTTCCTACCGGACAGGGCGGACGAACACCGGGGAGCTGTTTTTT.

The chain is built from TRBV18 and TRBJ1-1; 7 bases are a match to TRBD1. The CDR3 is 17 residues long. The ends lost 3 bases at V and 2 bases at J; junction bases unmatched: 12. Germline V gene sequence: CDR1 KGHSH, CDR2 LQKENI. CDR3 DNA: TGTGCCAGCTCACCCACGGGAAACAAGGGGGCCAACACTGAAGCTTTCTTT. Translated: CASSPTGNKGANTEAFF.

This clone was counted ten times or more. The chain links TRBV5-6 to TRBJ1-2; 7 bases are a match to TRBD1. The CDR3 has 13 amino acids. V shed 4 bases, J shed 5 bases, and the junction held 5 bases outside the gene matches. Germline-derived CDR1 and CDR2 are SGHDT and YYEEEE. Written as DNA, the CDR3 is TGTGCCAGCAGCCAGACAGGGTGGTATGGCTACACCTTC. As protein: CASSQTGWYGYTF.

The chain uses TRBV11-2 and TRBJ1-1; D gene unclear. Trimming shortened V by 1 base and J by 6 bases, and 6 bases separated the two germline ends. Germline V CDR1 and CDR2: SGHAT, FQNNGV. This CDR3 comprises 12 residues. CDR3 sequence (DNA): TGTGCCAGCAGCTTAGCGGGATCTGAAGCTTTCTTT. Translated, it gives CASSLAGSEAFF.

The chain couples TRBV10-3 to TRBJ1-6, with a possible D match to TRBD1 (5 bases). Trimming stripped 2 bases from V and 9 bases from J, with 17 bases between. CDR3 size: 16 residues. Germline V gene lookup returns CDR1 ENHRY and CDR2 SYGVKD. CDR3 DNA: TGTGCCATCAGTGAGATGGAGGGGAGTATCGGTTCACCCCTCCACTTT. Its translation is CAISEMEGSIGSPLHF.

This chain links TRBV5-4 with TRBJ2-1; 8 bases map to TRBD1. The germline V gene encodes CDR1 SGHNT and CDR2 YYREEE (reference sequence). The CDR3 contains 14 residues. Trimming cost V 9 bases and J 1 base; bases outside gene matches: 6. DNA of the CDR3: TGTGCCATACTTGACAGGGGATCCTACAATGAGCAGTTCTTC. The encoded protein is CAILDRGSYNEQFF.